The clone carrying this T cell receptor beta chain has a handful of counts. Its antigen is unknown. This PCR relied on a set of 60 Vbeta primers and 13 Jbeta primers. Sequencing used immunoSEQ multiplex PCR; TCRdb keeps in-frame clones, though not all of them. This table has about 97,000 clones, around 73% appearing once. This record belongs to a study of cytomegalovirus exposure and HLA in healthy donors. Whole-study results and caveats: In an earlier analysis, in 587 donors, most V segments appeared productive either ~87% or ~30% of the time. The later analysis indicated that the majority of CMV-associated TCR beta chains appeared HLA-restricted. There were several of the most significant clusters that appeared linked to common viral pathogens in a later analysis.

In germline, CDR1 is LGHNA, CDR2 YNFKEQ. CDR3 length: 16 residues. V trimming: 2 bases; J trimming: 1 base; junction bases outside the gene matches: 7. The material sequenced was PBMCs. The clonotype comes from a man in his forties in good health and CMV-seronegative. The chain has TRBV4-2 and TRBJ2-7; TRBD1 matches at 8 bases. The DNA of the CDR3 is TGTGCCAGCAGCCAAAAGGACAGGGAGGATTCCTACGAGCAGTACTTC. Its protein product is CASSQKDREDSYEQYF.